The 5 T cell receptor beta chains given below trace back to one sample, sequenced in a study of T cells in Graves' hyperthyroidism and ophthalmopathy. The TCR beta CDR3 regions underwent amplification using RNA transcripts as the source. The HTBI primer set was used in a first-round RT-PCR of the TCR CDR3. TCRdb re-called the multiplex PCR reads with MiXCR, one entry per CDR3 protein. This sample yields 550,000 to 650,000 distinct CDR3 sequences, of which approximately 15% are seen a single time; approximately 15% belongs to the top ten. The sequenced sample consisted of blood. Source of these receptors: a woman in her thirties or forties with Graves' hyperthyroidism.

The chain employs TRBV28 and TRBJ2-7, with 9 bases identical to TRBD1. Germline V gene sequence: CDR1 MDHEN, CDR2 SYDVKM. Losses at the gene ends were 5 bases for V and 0 bases for J; bases not matched to a gene: 5. This CDR3 has 15 amino acids. The CDR3 loop reads CASSPLTGGSYEQYF. The CDR3 DNA reads TGTGCCAGCAGTCCTCTGACAGGGGGCTCCTACGAGCAGTACTTC.

This clonotype was seen many times. This rearrangement joins TRBV28 to TRBJ2-7; no definite D call. This CDR3 is built from 13 residues. Looked up from germline, CDR1 is MDHEN and CDR2 is SYDVKM. V was pared by 3 bases and J by 1 base, with 7 bases between. CDR3 DNA sequence: TGTGCCAGCAGTTTCTTAGGGTCCTACGAGCAGTACTTC. Its translation: CASSFLGSYEQYF.

There are many counts of this clonotype. This chain uses TRBV20-1 with TRBJ2-1; no clear D. The V and J ends lost 4 bases and 4 bases respectively, with 14 bases between them. This CDR3 has 14 residues. CDR1 is DFQATT and CDR2 is SNEGSKA in the germline V gene (reference sequence). CDR3 DNA sequence: TGCAGTGCTACCTTTTTCACCCCGTACAATGAGCAGTTCTTC. Its translation is CSATFFTPYNEQFF.

This rearrangement joins TRBV20-1 to TRBJ2-5; D remains unclear. V lost 3 bases and J lost 2, with 19 bases in between. The germline V gene encodes CDR1 DFQATT and CDR2 SNEGSKA (reference sequence). The CDR3 runs 16 residues. The CDR3 reads CSASPPTAARQETQYF. The CDR3 DNA sequence: TGCAGTGCTAGTCCCCCCACCGCAGCGAGGCAAGAGACCCAGTACTTC.

This clonotype was observed many times. The V gene is TRBV28, the J gene TRBJ2-7, with TRBD1 identical over 11 bases. The CDR3 is 15 amino acids. Losses at the gene ends were 7 bases for V and 9 bases for J; bases not matched to a gene: 14. CDR1 MDHEN and CDR2 SYDVKM come from the germline V gene. The CDR3 DNA follows: TGTGCCAGCAAACCGGCGGGACAGGGGGGGGTGGGGCAGTACTTC. As protein: CASKPAGQGGVGQYF.